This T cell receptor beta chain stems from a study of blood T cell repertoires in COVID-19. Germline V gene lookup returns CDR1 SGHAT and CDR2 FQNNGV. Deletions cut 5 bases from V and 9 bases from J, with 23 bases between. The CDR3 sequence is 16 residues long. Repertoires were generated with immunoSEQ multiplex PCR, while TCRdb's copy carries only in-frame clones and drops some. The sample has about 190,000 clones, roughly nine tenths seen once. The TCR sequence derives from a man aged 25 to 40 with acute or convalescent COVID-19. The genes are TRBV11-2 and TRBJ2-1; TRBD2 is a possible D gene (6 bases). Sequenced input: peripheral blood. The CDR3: CASSRTGWVSGAEQFF. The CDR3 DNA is TGTGCCAGCAGCCGCACGGGGTGGGTCTCGGGAGCTGAGCAGTTCTTC.